This TCR beta chain was identified in a study of control samples from healthy donors and cancer patients. Sequencing used immunoSEQ multiplex PCR; TCRdb keeps in-frame clones, though not all of them. This table has almost 95,000 clones, 90% appearing once. The source is a woman aged 18-30 years in good health. The sequencing sample was made of blood.

As DNA, the CDR3 is TGCGCCAGCAGCGACCCGAACACTGAAGCTTTCTTT. As protein: CASSDPNTEAFF. The rearrangement joins TRBV5-1 to TRBJ1-1; D is undetermined. The CDR3 spans 12 residues. The germline V gene encodes CDR1 SGHRS and CDR2 YFSETQ. Between the trimmed V and J ends, which lost 4 bases and 1 base, there was a span of 5 bases.